A single sample gave rise to the 29 T cell receptor beta chains below, sequenced in a study of cytomegalovirus exposure and HLA in healthy donors. Primers included in the PCR were 60 Vbeta and 13 Jbeta primers. The protocol was immunoSEQ multiplex PCR, while the TCRdb copy is restricted to in-frame clones and leaves out a portion. Of 79,000 or so clones detected, roughly 79% appear once; the ten largest clones hold 22%. Sequencing input: PBMCs. Receptors originate from a woman in her thirties or forties in good health and CMV-seropositive.

This chain uses TRBV6-5 with TRBJ2-5; D is perhaps TRBD1 (5 bases). This CDR3 contains 13 residues. Germline-derived CDR1 and CDR2 are MNHEY and SVGAGI. V was pared by 7 bases and J by 5 bases, with 14 bases between. Written as DNA, the CDR3 is TGTGCCAGCACTTCAGGGATCAGGGAGACCCAGTACTTC. This encodes CASTSGIRETQYF.

The rearrangement links TRBV2 to TRBJ2-1; unclear D gene. Trimming took 2 bases from V and 7 from J, leaving 15 bases between them. The CDR3 covers 15 residues. Germline CDR1 reads SNHLY; CDR2 reads FYNNEI. In nucleotides, the CDR3 is TGTGCCAGCAGTGAAAGTCTAGTTTTTGCAAATGAGCAGTTCTTC. Amino acid sequence: CASSESLVFANEQFF.

The chain recombines TRBV18 with TRBJ2-1, with 10 bases aligning to TRBD2. The CDR3 loop spans 16 amino acids. The V and J ends lost 1 base and 5 bases, in that order; junction bases with no gene match: 5. Germline CDR1 and CDR2: KGHSH and LQKENI. CDR3 DNA sequence: TGTGCCAGCTCACCACAGACTAGCGGGTCCCACAATGAGCAGTTCTTC. The encoded protein is CASSPQTSGSHNEQFF.

The CDR3 reads CASSERRPQGEKETQYF. CDR3 DNA: TGTGCCAGCAGCGAAAGGAGGCCCCAGGGGGAGAAAGAGACCCAGTACTTC. V is TRBV7-9 and J is TRBJ2-5; 7 nucleotides line up with TRBD1. V shed 5 bases, J shed 3 bases, and the junction held 15 bases outside the gene matches. The germline CDR1 and CDR2 sequences are SEHNR and FQNEAQ (reference sequence). The CDR3 runs 17 residues.

This clone was found a few times. This sequence joins TRBV28 and TRBJ1-5, with TRBD1 matching 7 bases. The CDR3 runs to 12 residues. After removal of 6 bases from V and 11 bases from J, the junction contained 7 bases not matched to a gene. From germline, CDR1 is MDHEN and CDR2 SYDVKM. In DNA, the CDR3 is TGTGCCAGCAGCGACAGGGTTCGGGCCCAGCATTTT. Protein product: CASSDRVRAQHF.

The chain couples TRBV27 to TRBJ2-1; 7 positions agree with TRBD2. J was trimmed by 6 bases and V by 2 bases; bases with no gene match: 10. The CDR3 loop spans 16 amino acids. Germline V gene sequence: CDR1 MNHEY, CDR2 SMNVEV (reference sequence). CDR3 amino acids: CASSLPSGNPPNEQFF. The CDR3 coding sequence is TGTGCCAGCAGTTTACCGAGCGGGAACCCCCCCAATGAGCAGTTCTTC.

The chain carries TRBV2 and TRBJ1-5; 7 bases map to TRBD1. Germline CDR1 and CDR2: SNHLY and FYNNEI. After removal of 7 bases from V and 7 bases from J, the junction contained 7 bases not matched to a gene. The CDR3 runs 13 residues. The CDR3 coding sequence is TGTGCCAGCAATTTTGACAGGGACCAGCCCCAGCATTTT. It translates to CASNFDRDQPQHF.

The V gene is TRBV2, the J gene TRBJ1-3, with 7 nucleotides matching TRBD1. Losses at the gene ends were 5 bases for V and 4 bases for J; bases not matched to a gene: 11. The CDR3 is 16 residues long. Looked up from germline, CDR1 is SNHLY and CDR2 is FYNNEI. The CDR3 is CASSYSTPGQGNTIYF. The CDR3 DNA follows: TGTGCCAGCAGTTACAGCACCCCGGGACAGGGAAACACCATATATTTT.

CDR3 sequence reads: CASSQLATSTDTQYF. CDR3 bases: TGTGCCAGCAGTCAACTAGCGACGAGCACAGATACGCAGTATTTT. The rearrangement joins TRBV6-5 to TRBJ2-3; 7 nucleotides match TRBD2. The CDR3 covers 15 residues. The V and J ends lost 5 bases and 0 bases, in that order; junction bases with no gene match: 5. CDR1 is MNHEY and CDR2 is SVGAGI in the germline V gene.

This chain connects TRBV6-1 to TRBJ2-7; a possible D gene is TRBD2 (5 bases). Germline CDR1 is MNHNS and CDR2 is SASEGT. The CDR3 is 14 amino acids. Between the trimmed V and J ends, which lost 7 bases and 3 bases, there was a span of 16 bases. The CDR3 sequence is CASTYTLASYEQYF. Here the CDR3 DNA reads TGTGCCAGCACCTATACCCTAGCAAGCTACGAGCAGTACTTC.

For the CDR3, the DNA is TGTGCCAGCAGCCGGTGGGAGGGTAACACAGATACGCAGTATTTT. Translation: CASSRWEGNTDTQYF. The V gene is TRBV2, the J gene TRBJ2-3; TRBD2 matches at 7 bases. Germline CDR1 SNHLY, CDR2 FYNNEI. CDR3 length equals 15 residues. V lost 6 bases and J lost 2; bases outside the gene matches: 8.

This clone appeared once. The CDR3 spells CASSRTGDTEAFF. The CDR3 DNA reads TGTGCCAGTAGTAGGACAGGGGACACTGAAGCTTTCTTT. This rearrangement joins TRBV19 to TRBJ1-1; TRBD1 aligns across 9 bases. Germline V lookup: CDR1 LNHDA, CDR2 SQIVND (reference sequence). V was pared by 4 bases and J by 3 bases, with 0 bases of the junction left unmatched. This CDR3 spans 13 amino acids.

The chain combines TRBV2 with TRBJ2-1, with 10 bases that match TRBD2. The CDR3 is made up of 18 amino acids. V lost 0 bases, J lost 4 bases, and 9 bases stayed unmatched. Germline values: CDR1 SNHLY, CDR2 FYNNEI. The CDR3 is CASSEALAGKVEYNEQFF. Here the CDR3 DNA reads TGTGCCAGCAGTGAAGCACTAGCGGGGAAGGTGGAGTACAATGAGCAGTTCTTC. The full variable domain, completed using reference TRBV2 and TRBJ2-1, is EPEVTQTPSHQVTQMGQEVILRCVPISNHLYFYWYRQILGQKVEFLVSFYNNEISEKSEIFDDQFSVERPDGSNFTLKIRSTKLEDSAMYFCASSEALAGKVEYNEQFFGPGTRLTVL.

This clone was found a few times. The chain recombines TRBV6-1 with TRBJ2-3; D perhaps matches TRBD2 (6 bases). The length of the CDR3 is 13 residues. V shed 7 bases and J shed 4 bases, with 12 bases lying between them. Germline lookup yields CDR1 MNHNS and CDR2 SASEGT. This chain's CDR3 is CASTPGVSDTQYF. CDR3 sequence (DNA): TGTGCCAGCACACCGGGAGTCTCAGATACGCAGTATTTT.

There are a few counts of this clone. The rearrangement links TRBV6-6 to TRBJ1-6; TRBD1 matches at 9 bases. After removal of 2 bases from V and 6 bases from J, the junction contained 5 bases not matched to a gene. The CDR3 contains 16 residues. Germline V gives CDR1 MNHNY, CDR2 SVGAGI (reference sequence). CDR3 sequence: CASSYLQGAGNSPLHF. CDR3 nucleotides: TGTGCCAGCAGTTACCTACAGGGGGCCGGTAATTCACCCCTCCACTTT.

The genes are TRBV6-1 and TRBJ2-7, with D perhaps matching TRBD1 (7 bases). There are 13 residues in the CDR3. V lost 6 bases and J 3 bases, leaving 12 bases between the germline ends. The germline CDR1 and CDR2 sequences are MNHNS and SASEGT. CDR3 loop: CASRARGVYEQYF. CDR3 DNA sequence: TGTGCCAGCAGGGCCAGGGGGGTCTACGAGCAGTACTTC.

The chain is built from TRBV14 and TRBJ2-5; 9 bases agree with TRBD2. Germline CDR1 and CDR2: SGHDN and FVKESK. Trimming took 4 bases from V and 4 from J; bases not matched to a gene: 13. The CDR3 spans 17 residues. The CDR3 bases are TGTGCCAGCAGCCCCCTCGGGGGGTTAGCGGGAGTAGAGACCCAGTACTTC. Its translation: CASSPLGGLAGVETQYF.

CDR3 nucleotides: TGTGCCAGCAGTGATTGGACAGCCTACACCGGGGAGCTGTTTTTT. As protein: CASSDWTAYTGELFF. The V call is TRBV2, the J call TRBJ2-2, with D perhaps matching TRBD1 (6 bases). V lost 3 bases to trimming and J lost 3 bases, with 11 bases between them. Germline assignment: CDR1 SNHLY and CDR2 FYNNEI. The CDR3 is 15 residues long.

The V call is TRBV28, the J call TRBJ1-1, with 7 nucleotides matching TRBD1. The CDR3 length is 14 residues. The V segment lost 2 bases and the J segment 5 bases; nucleotides outside the gene matches: 5. In germline, CDR1 is MDHEN, CDR2 SYDVKM. The CDR3 DNA reads TGTGCCAGCAGTTTACAGGCAGGGGGGACTGAAGCTTTCTTT. It is translated as CASSLQAGGTEAFF.

This rearrangement joins TRBV21-1 to TRBJ1-5. TRBV21-1 is termed a pseudogene. The CDR3 length is 15 residues. Written as DNA, the CDR3 is TGTGCCAGCAGCTTCCCGGGACTAAGGTATCAGCCCCAGCATTTT. It is translated as CASSFPGLRYQPQHF.

The chain carries TRBV7-6 and TRBJ2-1; D is perhaps TRBD2 (5 bases). Trimming took off 1 base at V and 2 bases at J, with 12 bases between the two ends. This CDR3 has 16 residues. The V gene's germline CDR1 is SGHVS and CDR2 FNYEAQ. This CDR3 is CASSLGSGNPYNEQFF. CDR3 DNA: TGTGCCAGCAGCTTAGGGTCCGGGAACCCCTACAATGAGCAGTTCTTC.

This clone occurred a few times. This chain joins TRBV29-1 and TRBJ1-5, with unresolved D. Germline CDR1 is SQVTM and CDR2 is ANQGSEA. The length of the CDR3 is 12 residues. Trimming removed 8 bases from V and 4 bases from J, with 12 bases in between. The CDR3 protein is CSYGDGNQPQHF. The CDR3 DNA follows: TGCAGCTACGGAGATGGGAATCAGCCCCAGCATTTT.

This rearrangement joins TRBV15 to TRBJ1-2; perhaps TRBD1 as D (5 bases). V shed 5 bases and J shed 0 bases, with 19 bases lying between them. CDR1 and CDR2 from the germline V gene are LNHNV and YYDKDF (reference sequence). The CDR3 is 17 amino acids. In DNA form, the CDR3 reads TGTGCCACCAGCGGGGGGTTGCGGTTGGCCACTAACTATGGCTACACCTTC. Residues: CATSGGLRLATNYGYTF. The full variable domain, its missing parts supplied by reference TRBV15 and TRBJ1-2, is DAMVIQNPRYQVTQFGKPVTLSCSQTLNHNVMYWYQQKSSQAPKLLFHYYDKDFNNEADTPDNFQSRRPNTSFCFLDIRSPGLGDTAMYLCATSGGLRLATNYGYTFGSGTRLTVV.

The chain recombines TRBV4-1 with TRBJ1-2; D unresolved. Trimming stripped 0 bases from V and 4 bases from J, with 12 bases between. CDR3 size: 15 residues. CDR1 and CDR2 (germline): MGHRA, YSYEKL. CDR3 loop: CASSQEILSVYGYTF. CDR3 bases: TGCGCCAGCAGCCAAGAAATTTTGTCAGTCTATGGCTACACCTTC.

V gene TRBV5-6 combines with J gene TRBJ2-1, with 8 bases aligning to TRBD2. Germline trimming cut 4 bases from V and 3 bases from J; bases unmatched to any gene: 6. Per the germline V gene, CDR1 is SGHDT and CDR2 is YYEEEE. This CDR3 is built from 15 residues. The CDR3 spells CASSLRLAGYNEQFF. CDR3 DNA sequence: TGTGCCAGCAGCCTGCGTCTAGCGGGCTACAATGAGCAGTTCTTC.

This chain uses TRBV7-2 with TRBJ2-7, with 10 nucleotides matching TRBD1. J was trimmed by 13 bases and V by 5 bases; bases with no gene match: 20. This CDR3 spans 16 amino acids. Germline V CDR1 and CDR2: SGHTA, FQGNSA. The CDR3 reads CASSPTIPGQGSPSYF. The CDR3 DNA is TGTGCCAGCAGCCCGACAATCCCGGGACAGGGGAGCCCTTCCTACTTC.

The chain couples TRBV27 to TRBJ2-3; maybe TRBD2 (6 bases). The CDR3 spans 15 residues. Germline assignment: CDR1 MNHEY and CDR2 SMNVEV (reference sequence). Trimming took 3 bases from V and 6 from J, leaving 16 bases between them. The DNA of the CDR3 is TGTGCCAGCAGTTTTTTTGGTGTGGGGAGGGATACGCAGTATTTT. Translated: CASSFFGVGRDTQYF.

V gene TRBV5-1 combines with J gene TRBJ2-3; a weak D match, TRBD2 (5 bases). The V end was cut by 5 bases, the J end by 2 bases, with 9 bases between. The V gene's germline CDR1 is SGHRS and CDR2 YFSETQ. There are 13 residues in the CDR3. The CDR3 is CASSPGSTDTQYF. The CDR3 region has the DNA TGCGCCAGCAGTCCGGGATCCACAGATACGCAGTATTTT.

The J gene is TRBJ1-1, the V gene TRBV7-9, with 7 bases aligning to TRBD1. The CDR3 has 14 amino acids. Germline assignment: CDR1 SEHNR and CDR2 FQNEAQ (reference sequence). After removal of 3 bases from V and 4 bases from J, the junction contained 5 bases not matched to a gene. This CDR3 is CASSFKGASTEAFF. In DNA form, the CDR3 reads TGTGCCAGCAGCTTTAAGGGGGCTAGCACTGAAGCTTTCTTT.